Here is one T cell receptor beta chain with its context. Its cognate antigen has yet to be identified. Nothing much larger sits one base from this clone, and base qualities are not available. The data belong to a study of blood T cells in healthy people across ages (dated by TCRdb to between 2014 and 2017). Background on the whole study: In model experiments, roughly one uniquely barcoded TCR beta cDNA molecule per two T cells was captured by template switching. The study analyzed two additional independent replicas of 1 million unique cDNA reads from the same blood draw for two donors, one aged 18 to 30 and one aged 80 or older. The donors were split into four age groups: young (average roughly 15 years), middle-aged (around 37), aged (roughly 68) and long-lived (over 80). Age-related changes in TCR beta repertoire diversity were measured in the study by deep sequencing normalized with unique cDNA molecular identifiers. To avoid experimental bias, donors of different ages were randomly spread across the sequencing lanes. General findings and caveats noted by the study authors: Observed TCR beta diversity correlated strongly with the percentage of naive T cells measured by flow cytometry. Because donor CMV infection status was unknown, age-related changes in expanded clonotypes were potentially confounded. The long-lived group showed more naive CD4+ T cells, fewer expanded clones and increased TCR diversity than the aged group, suggesting age selection. Total diversity estimates from one million sequenced T cells were considered lower bounds and underestimates. Because profiling used bulk unsorted PBMCs, naive and antigen-experienced compartments could not be compared conclusively. Observed TCR beta diversity per million T cells fell roughly linearly with age, and a significant reduction was already apparent by age roughly 40.

The 39 donors, aged about 6 to 95 years, were systemically healthy Caucasian individuals from Russia. Each donor gave approximately 9.3 milliliters of peripheral blood, collected into EDTA-treated Vacutainer tubes. Ficoll-Paque density-gradient centrifugation was used to isolate PBMCs, with at least 7 million per sample. Trizol reagent was used to extract total RNA from PBMCs, with at least 5.5 micrograms per sample. For every donor, flow cytometry on a PBMC aliquot measured the percentage of naive CD45RAhigh/CD27high T cells. The method behind the library was 5' RACE. Sequencing instrument: Illumina HiSeq 2500. A second roughly 7 to 12 cycle PCR used a sample-barcoded 5' primer and a J-beta primer mix. Each TCR beta cDNA molecule received a unique molecular identifier from a template-switch 5' adaptor carrying 12 random nucleotides. Each sample yielded at least 3 million CDR3-containing paired-end reads. All of the RNA was converted into first-strand cDNA using the Mint cDNA synthesis kit, with a TRBC-specific oligonucleotide serving as the primer. Following uracil-DNA glycosylase treatment, all cDNA underwent a first 18-cycle PCR with the universal primers M1SS and BC2_uni_R. Under the source paper's analysis protocol: Normalization of each sample was performed by random selection of 1 million high-quality reads, each carrying a distinct molecular identifier. Reads sharing molecular identifiers were discarded rather than binned into consensus sequences. MiTCR, with a Q25 quality threshold and the strictest error-elimination algorithm, was used for CDR3 identification, clonotype clustering and error correction. A nonparametric unseen species model with Euler transformation was used to estimate a lower bound on total TCR beta diversity. TCRdb reran the public reads through fastp at Q25 and MiXCR, keeping productive beta chains. Records with the same CDR3 protein are collapsed into one entry carrying the most frequent genes and DNA. TCRdb assigned the V and J calls; the authors' analysis was not used. The sample table lists around 1,600,000 distinct CDR3 sequences, about 42% of them with a count of one. The ten top clones hold about 4% of the sample.

This sequence was found in a woman younger than 30 in good health. Sequencing was done on a sample of blood.

At the DNA level, the sequence is TGTGCCAGCAGCGGATCGACAGGTCCCAATGAGCAGTTCTTC. It encodes CASSGSTGPNEQFF. The chain links TRBV9 with TRBJ2-1; the D region possibly corresponds to TRBD1 (6 bases align). In the germline V gene, CDR1 corresponds to SGDLS and CDR2 to YYNGEE. Including cysteine and phenylalanine, the CDR3 has 14 amino acids. Of the read, only the CDR3 DNA is kept; its 42 bases are in frame from base 1. V is cut by 3 bases and J by 6 bases, and the space between the germline ends is 13 bases.